The 28 T cell receptor beta chains below all came from one sample that was sequenced in a study of blood T cells in healthy people across ages (dated by TCRdb to about 2015). The library was prepared using 5' RACE. Reads for this sample came from an Illumina HiSeq 2500. The second PCR ran for roughly 7 to 12 cycles and used a J-beta primer mix along with a sample-barcoded 5' primer. TCRdb ran its own pipeline on the public reads, namely fastp trimming at Q25 and MiXCR clone calling, and kept in-frame beta chains. A single entry per CDR3 protein holds the most common genes and DNA from its merged rows. Across this sample there are 800,000 or so distinct CDR3 sequences, with about 25% seen only once. Roughly 3.5% of the sample is held by the ten biggest clonotypes. Another study also made use of these data, one on T cells of mothers and their children.

Input material: blood. These receptors were taken from a boy aged 5 to 17 in good health.

V gene TRBV9 combines with J gene TRBJ2-7, with D tentatively TRBD1 (6 bases). The CDR3 contains 16 residues. In germline, CDR1 is SGDLS, CDR2 YYNGEE. V gave up 4 bases and J gave up 2 bases, with 19 bases separating them. The CDR3 loop reads CASSPKSQQGTYEQYF. In DNA, the CDR3 is TGTGCCAGCAGCCCAAAAAGCCAACAGGGTACCTACGAGCAGTACTTC. Using reference TRBV9 and TRBJ2-7 for the parts outside the CDR3, the full variable domain is DSGVTQTPKHLITATGQRVTLRCSPRSGDLSVYWYQQSLDQGLQFLIQYYNGEERAKGNILERFSAQQFPDLHSELNLSSLELGDSALYFCASSPKSQQGTYEQYFGPGTRLTVT.

This clonotype was observed a handful of times. The chain carries TRBV3-1 and TRBJ2-5; 9 positions agree with TRBD2. Germline assignment: CDR1 LGHDT and CDR2 YNNKEL (reference sequence). The CDR3 has 17 residues. V shed 0 bases and J 2 bases; nucleotides not matched to a gene: 7. In nucleotides, the CDR3 is TGTGCCAGCAGCCAAGACCAGCCAGCGGGGGGTCAAGAGACCCAGTACTTC. This translates into CASSQDQPAGGQETQYF.

CDR3 residues: CASSLATRSSYEQYF. The CDR3, as DNA: TGTGCCAGCAGCTTAGCGACGAGGAGCTCCTACGAGCAGTACTTC. The chain couples TRBV7-2 to TRBJ2-7; the D is unclear. This CDR3 has 15 residues. Germline V gene data show CDR1 as SGHTA and CDR2 as FQGNSA. Trimming removed 0 bases at V and 0 bases at J, with 9 bases between.

This clonotype has just a few counts. V is TRBV18 and J is TRBJ2-5, with D possibly matching TRBD2 (8 bases). The germline CDR1 and CDR2 sequences are KGHSH and LQKENI. The CDR3 contains 21 residues. Trimming stripped 4 bases from V and 1 base from J, with 31 bases between. The CDR3 region is CASSLPKGGGLAGIPQETQYF. The CDR3 region has the DNA TGTGCCAGCTCACTACCGAAAGGAGGGGGCCTAGCGGGCATCCCCCAAGAGACCCAGTACTTC.

This clonotype has a handful of counts. This chain connects TRBV12-3 or TRBV12-4 to TRBJ1-2; the match to TRBD1 covers 8 bases. The CDR3 loop spans 12 amino acids. Losses at the gene ends were 7 bases for V and 11 bases for J; bases not matched to a gene: 9. This chain's CDR3 is CASTPDRGWYTF. DNA of the CDR3: TGTGCCAGCACCCCAGACAGGGGATGGTACACCTTC.

This clonotype was recorded a few times. The chain carries TRBV7-9 and TRBJ1-2, with TRBD1 matching over 7 bases. The V gene end was trimmed by 5 bases and the J gene end by 7 bases; junction bases not matched to a gene: 7. CDR1 is SEHNR, CDR2 FQNEAQ, per germline (reference sequence). This CDR3 is built from 13 residues. In DNA form, the CDR3 reads TGTGCCAGCAGCGATACAGGGGCGGGTGGCTACACCTTC. This gives the protein CASSDTGAGGYTF.

V is TRBV7-3 and J is TRBJ2-7; possibly TRBD1 or TRBD2 for D (5 bases each). CDR3 length equals 15 residues. The V gene lost 5 bases and the J gene lost 0 bases, with 14 bases spanning the gap. The germline CDR1 and CDR2 sequences are SGHTA and FQGTGA. The CDR3 bases are TGTGCCAGCAGCCCCCGGGACGGCAACTCCTACGAGCAGTACTTC. Translation gives CASSPRDGNSYEQYF.

The chain employs TRBV10-3 and TRBJ1-5, with TRBD1 matching over 9 bases. The trim removed 0 bases at V and 2 bases at J, leaving 11 bases unmatched. The CDR3 consists of 19 residues. Germline CDR1 and CDR2: ENHRY and SYGVKD. CDR3 DNA sequence: TGTGCCATCAGTGAGTCGGGGAACAGGGGGCGCACCGGCAATCAGCCCCAGCATTTT. It specifies CAISESGNRGRTGNQPQHF.

The rearrangement joins TRBV14 to TRBJ2-3; unclear D gene. Per the germline V gene, CDR1 is SGHDN and CDR2 is FVKESK. The CDR3 has 15 amino acids. Between the trimmed V and J ends, which lost 1 base and 7 bases, there was a span of 15 bases. The CDR3 spells CASSQAPPASHTQYF. The CDR3 DNA follows: TGTGCCAGCAGCCAAGCTCCCCCAGCGTCACATACGCAGTATTTT.

This clonotype was found a few times. The chain uses TRBV7-2 and TRBJ1-2; D is unresolved. Looked up from germline, CDR1 is SGHTA and CDR2 is FQGNSA. The CDR3 runs to 11 residues. The V gene lost 0 bases and the J gene lost 7 bases, with 3 bases spanning the gap. CDR3 region: CASSLAPGYTF. Here the CDR3 DNA reads TGTGCCAGCAGCTTAGCCCCTGGCTACACCTTC.

The genes are TRBV2 and TRBJ2-7; D is perhaps TRBD1 (6 bases). The CDR3 has 15 amino acids. In germline, CDR1 is SNHLY, CDR2 FYNNEI. V shed 5 bases and J shed 2 bases, with 16 bases lying between them. This CDR3 reads CASSKRGYTAYEQYF. CDR3 bases: TGTGCCAGCAGTAAAAGGGGGTACACCGCCTACGAGCAGTACTTC.

In this sample, this clonotype turned up a few times. The rearrangement joins TRBV10-3 to TRBJ1-3; 8 bases align to TRBD1. V shed 9 bases and J 2 bases; nucleotides not matched to a gene: 15. Germline V gives CDR1 ENHRY, CDR2 SYGVKD. The CDR3 is made up of 17 amino acids. The CDR3 bases are TGTGCCATAAGAACTCCGAGGGAACAGGGGGCTGGAAACACCATATATTTT. This translates into CAIRTPREQGAGNTIYF.

V gene TRBV6-1 combines with J gene TRBJ2-4; D unclear. The germline V and J ends were trimmed by 2 bases and 8 bases, with 13 bases remaining between them. The germline V gene encodes CDR1 MNHNS and CDR2 SASEGT. This CDR3 comprises 14 residues. CDR3 sequence: CASSEKAYGHIQYF. CDR3 DNA sequence: TGTGCCAGCAGTGAAAAGGCATACGGTCACATTCAGTACTTC.

The chain couples TRBV7-2 to TRBJ2-5; 7 bases align to TRBD2. The V and J ends lost 1 base and 5 bases, in that order; junction bases with no gene match: 7. Germline CDR1 is SGHTA and CDR2 is FQGNSA. This CDR3 contains 15 residues. The CDR3 here is CASSLVGREAETQYF. In nucleotides, the CDR3 is TGTGCCAGCAGCTTAGTGGGACGGGAGGCCGAGACCCAGTACTTC.

The V call is TRBV27, the J call TRBJ2-7; TRBD1 is a possible D gene (6 bases). This CDR3 region has 12 residues. CDR1 is MNHEY and CDR2 is SMNVEV in the germline V gene (reference sequence). V shed 6 bases and J shed 5 bases, with 11 bases lying between them. The CDR3 protein is CASSQGQNEQYF. As DNA, the CDR3 is TGTGCCAGCAGCCAGGGGCAGAACGAGCAGTACTTC.

This clonotype has only a few counts. Germline and junction disagree at one end, which may indicate a read error. This chain joins TRBV10-3 and TRBJ2-7; tentative D call: TRBD2 (6 bases). This CDR3 comprises 13 residues. CDR1 ENHRY and CDR2 SYGVKD come from the germline V gene. In DNA form, the CDR3 reads TGTGCCACCAAACCGGGAGTGGCCTACGGGCAGTACTTC. Translation: CATKPGVAYGQYF.

The chain employs TRBV12-5 and TRBJ1-1, with D hard to call. V lost 3 bases to trimming and J lost 4 bases, with 9 bases between them. Germline V gene lookup returns CDR1 LGHNT and CDR2 FRNRAP. The CDR3 extends over 13 amino acids. The CDR3, as DNA: TGTGCTAGTGGTTTCGGGGAGGGCACTGAAGCTTTCTTT. This gives the protein CASGFGEGTEAFF.

This clonotype was recorded many times. The chain has TRBV7-2 and TRBJ2-7, with D possibly TRBD1 on 6 matching bases. V lost 2 bases, J lost 6 bases, and 14 bases lay in between. The CDR3 spans 14 residues. Per the germline V gene, CDR1 is SGHTA and CDR2 is FQGNSA. This chain's CDR3 is CASSLRGQKGEQYF. For the CDR3, the DNA is TGTGCCAGCAGCTTACGGGGACAAAAGGGCGAGCAGTACTTC.

A few counts support this clonotype. The chain recombines TRBV5-1 with TRBJ1-6; maybe TRBD1 (5 bases). Germline V CDR1 and CDR2: SGHRS, YFSETQ. The CDR3 totals 17 residues. Trimming shortened V by 2 bases and J by 3 bases, and 15 bases separated the two germline ends. CDR3 residues: CASSFNRDRSYNSPLHF. The CDR3 DNA reads TGCGCCAGCAGCTTCAACCGGGACCGGAGCTATAATTCACCCCTCCACTTT.

There are a few counts of this clonotype. The CDR3 bases are TGTGCCAGCAGCTTCCTAGCGGGAGGTTTGGGCACAGATACGCAGTATTTT. Protein: CASSFLAGGLGTDTQYF. The chain couples TRBV7-2 to TRBJ2-3; TRBD2 aligns across 11 bases. CDR1 and CDR2 from the germline V gene are SGHTA and FQGNSA. The V and J ends lost 3 bases and 1 base, in that order; junction bases with no gene match: 6. CDR3 size: 17 residues.

The J gene is TRBJ2-7, the V gene TRBV27; TRBD1 agrees at 7 bases. The germline gives CDR1 MNHEY, CDR2 SMNVEV (reference sequence). The trim removed 3 bases at V and 5 bases at J, leaving 10 bases unmatched. CDR3 length: 15 amino acids. The CDR3 nucleotides read TGTGCCAGCAGTTTGTTTCCACAGGGGAACAACGAGCAGTACTTC. Residues: CASSLFPQGNNEQYF.

The V gene is TRBV18, the J gene TRBJ1-4; D is unclear. CDR3 length equals 13 residues. The V gene's germline CDR1 is KGHSH and CDR2 LQKENI. Trimming stripped 4 bases from V and 3 bases from J, with 6 bases between. The CDR3: CASSHSANEKLFF. CDR3 in DNA: TGTGCCAGCTCACATTCGGCTAATGAAAAACTGTTTTTT.

The chain combines TRBV6-2 or TRBV6-3 with TRBJ2-4; TRBD2 matches at 10 bases. Germline CDR1 and CDR2: MNHEY and SVGEGT. After removal of 2 bases from V and 3 bases from J, the junction contained 10 bases not matched to a gene. The length of the CDR3 is 18 residues. The CDR3 reads CASSYQGLAAVGKNIQYF. The DNA for the CDR3 is TGTGCCAGCAGTTACCAAGGACTAGCGGCGGTCGGCAAAAACATTCAGTACTTC.

The rearrangement links TRBV5-1 to TRBJ2-5, with TRBD1 matching over 10 bases. The germline V gene encodes CDR1 SGHRS and CDR2 YFSETQ. V was pared by 2 bases and J by 5 bases, with 21 bases of the junction left unmatched. The CDR3 has 20 residues. The CDR3 nucleotides are TGCGCCAGCAGCTTTCTCCCGATCTCATCAGGGACAGGGGAAACGGAGACCCAGTACTTC. Translation: CASSFLPISSGTGETETQYF.

CDR3 sequence reads: CASRGYGGTQYF. The CDR3 bases are TGTGCCAGCCGAGGGTATGGAGGGACCCAGTACTTC. The chain combines TRBV7-6 with TRBJ2-5; TRBD2 might be the D (5 bases). V lost 8 bases and J lost 7, with 14 bases in between. From germline, CDR1 is SGHVS and CDR2 FNYEAQ. This CDR3 comprises 12 residues.

The gene calls are TRBV7-9 and TRBJ2-1; 9 positions agree with TRBD2. This CDR3 has 16 residues. The V gene's germline CDR1 is SEHNR and CDR2 FQNEAQ (reference sequence). J lost 7 bases, V lost 3 bases, and 10 bases had no gene match. CDR3 loop: CASSLLAGRAKNEQFF. The CDR3 DNA reads TGTGCCAGCAGCTTGCTAGCGGGAAGGGCAAAAAATGAGCAGTTCTTC.

This clonotype showed up just a few times. V usage is TRBV20-1 and J usage is TRBJ1-5; D not resolved. Germline CDR1 is DFQATT and CDR2 is SNEGSKA (reference sequence). Trimming stripped 4 bases from V and 7 bases from J, with 17 bases between. The CDR3 extends over 14 amino acids. The CDR3 bases are TGCAGTGCTACCCTTTCCCCTATGGACCAGCCCCAGCATTTT. Its protein is CSATLSPMDQPQHF.

In this sample, this clonotype turned up a few times. The genes are TRBV10-3 and TRBJ2-1; 8 bases are a match to TRBD2. This CDR3 has 16 amino acids. Trimming removed 2 bases from V and 6 bases from J; junction bases left unmatched: 9. The germline V gene encodes CDR1 ENHRY and CDR2 SYGVKD. The CDR3 bases are TGTGCCATCAGTGAGAAGGGGACTAGGAAGGGCAATGAGCAGTTCTTC. It translates to CAISEKGTRKGNEQFF.